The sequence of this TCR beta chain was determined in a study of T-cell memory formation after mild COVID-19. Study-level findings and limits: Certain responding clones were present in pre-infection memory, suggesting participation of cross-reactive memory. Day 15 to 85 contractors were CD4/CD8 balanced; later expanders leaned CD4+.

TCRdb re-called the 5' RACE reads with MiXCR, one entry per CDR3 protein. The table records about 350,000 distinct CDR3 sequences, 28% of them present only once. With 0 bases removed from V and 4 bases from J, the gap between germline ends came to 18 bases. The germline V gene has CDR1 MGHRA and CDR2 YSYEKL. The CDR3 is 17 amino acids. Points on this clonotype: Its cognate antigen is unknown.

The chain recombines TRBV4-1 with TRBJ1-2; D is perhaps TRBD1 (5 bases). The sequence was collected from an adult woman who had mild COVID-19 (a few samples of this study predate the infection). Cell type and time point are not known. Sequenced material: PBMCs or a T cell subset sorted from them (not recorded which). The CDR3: CASSQDRRGLGLYGYTF. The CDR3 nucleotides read TGCGCCAGCAGCCAAGATCGAAGGGGCCTAGGCCTCTATGGCTACACCTTC.